This T cell receptor (beta chain) originates from a study of blood T cell repertoires in COVID-19 (dated by TCRdb to 2020 to 2022). The study in broad terms: The collaborator samples originated in the United States, Italy and Spain and spanned the acute and convalescent phases of COVID-19. Sample metadata almost always included a de-identified subject ID, COVID-19 status, age in years and sex. Samples were obtained from the ongoing ImmuneRACE study (first 160 participants) and from some 1,200 subjects provided by 6 global collaborators. Where available, HLA class I and class II types were taken from metadata supplied by the sample provider and were not determined by assay-based typing. Deeply sampled blood TCRbeta repertoires from subjects exposed to, actively infected with, or recovered from COVID-19 were included in the dataset. The material from the prospective study consisted of cDNA or gDNA derived from T cells, B-cell-depleted T cells, or PBMCs. The repertoires were released in a freely available public database meant as a resource for research on the immune response to SARS-CoV-2.

Each collaborating institution followed its own protocols to collect whole blood in K2EDTA tubes. For TCRbeta analysis, collaborator samples were shipped as frozen whole blood, as isolated PBMCs, or as DNA extracted from either sample type. CDR1 and CDR2, looked up from the germline V gene (reference sequence), are MNHEY and SMNVEV. From the cysteine up to the phenylalanine, the CDR3 has a length of 14 residues. The read is trimmed to its CDR3 DNA, 42 bases read in frame from base 1. V lost 0 bases and J lost 10 bases; the stretch between them is 15 bases long. The paper as a whole reports these results and caveats: How much clinical and demographic metadata was included differed by source and by participant, and the metadata was provided uncurated.

This clone was observed a handful of times. No antigen is known for it. No qualities accompany the bases; no much larger clone lies one base away. The immunoSEQ Assay, a bias-controlled multiplex PCR, was used to amplify TCRbeta CDR3 regions from genomic DNA. Per the source publication's procedure: Within the assay, amplification of reference gene primers was used to estimate how many nucleated cells each sample contained. To quantify the absolute abundance of each unique TCRbeta CDR3 rearrangement, sequence reads were collapsed and filtered. Productive Simpson clonality was computed per sample as the square root of Simpson's diversity index over productive rearrangements. In its TCRdb copy, this immuneACCESS table keeps in-frame sequences only and misses some clones. Where compared with another copy, unresolved V genes explain less than half of these, and the others have no known cause. The V and J calls and the clone size are those of that table, but D and trimming were determined from the DNA. This sample is represented by about 140,000 clones; 82% of them were singletons. Less than 5% of the sample comes from the top ten.

Sequencing was done on a sample of peripheral blood. This clonotype was obtained from a woman aged 80 or over with acute or convalescent COVID-19. The sequence is built from TRBV27 and TRBJ1-2; the D gene is not confidently resolved. The CDR3 reads CASSLSPGVQNYTF. The DNA sequence is as follows: TGTGCCAGCAGTTTATCTCCCGGGGTGCAAAACTACACCTTC.